This T cell receptor (beta chain) originates from a study of early T cells in non-severe SARS-CoV-2 infection listed by TCRdb under 2021. About the full investigation: Bulk RNA from unsorted whole blood was used for TCR sequencing, so alpha and beta chains could not be paired.

Spanning cysteine to phenylalanine, the CDR3 consists of 14 amino acids. The only DNA kept is the CDR3, 42 bases in frame from the first base. The germline V gene provides CDR1 KGHSH and CDR2 LQKENI. V lost 8 bases and J lost 0 bases, and the count of bases not matched to a germline gene is 6. This was a case-control study nested in a cohort of healthcare workers in London, UK, who had nasopharyngeal swab PCR tests and blood samples taken every week. Healthcare workers were recruited during the week of the UK lockdown, between 23 and 31 March 2020, and followed weekly for up to 16 weeks. The research as a whole found: VDJdb matching was skewed toward anti-spike CD8 responses, so virus-specific expansions were likely underestimated and private and CD4 specificities were missed.

Library generation was performed with 5' RACE. TCRdb records NextSeq 500 as the sequencer. The TCR library protocol attached unique molecular identifiers to individual cDNA molecules to correct for sequencing error and PCR bias. Both TCR alpha and beta chains were sequenced, and tight co-correlation was observed between alpha and beta sequence abundances in each sample. On the study's bioinformatics: Decombinator V4 was used to perform V gene, J gene and CDR3 annotation of TCR sequences. Expanded TCRs were defined as changing significantly between any two time points under a Poisson model with p below 0.0001. TCR abundances were normalised to the total number of TCRs sequenced per sample and were expressed as counts per million. TRAV1-2 paired with TRAJ12, TRAJ20 or TRAJ33 defined MAIT TCRs, while TRAV10 paired with TRAJ18 defined iNKT TCRs. A search of VDJdb, accessed on 1 November 2021, was run for TCRs annotated to CMV, EBV and SARS-CoV-2, with TCRs annotated for multiple antigens excluded. Through fastp at Q25 and MiXCR, TCRdb rebuilt clones from the public reads, retaining in-frame beta chains. Each record represents a unique CDR3 protein, reported with the most common genes and DNA among its rows. The V and J calls follow TCRdb's processing rather than the paper's. Within this sample are some 66,000 distinct CDR3 sequences, with 9.1% of them counted one time only. The ten largest clonotypes hold 3.2% of the sample.

This clonotype came up a few times. No cognate antigen has been identified for it. There are no base qualities to consult, and no much larger clone falls within one base. The rearrangement combines TRBV18 with TRBJ2-7; 8 central nucleotides agree with TRBD1. The sequencing sample was made of whole blood. This sequence originates from an adult who was a healthcare worker with PCR-confirmed SARS-CoV-2 infection or an uninfected control (not recorded which). The CDR3 corresponds to CASGKTGGSYEQYF. The DNA sequence reads TGTGCCAGCGGAAAAACAGGGGGCTCCTACGAGCAGTACTTC.